The source of this TCR beta chain is a study of beta chain features in type 1 diabetes. Study outcomes and limitations: Any HLA-type effect on TCRB rearrangement remained unresolved here. All four CD4+ subsets from Type 1 diabetes patients carried moderately but significantly shorter TCRB CDR3s. Type 1 diabetes patients had VDJ junctions that carried fewer insertions and more deletions.

Only a few counts were recorded for this clone. The target antigen is unknown. Based on CD45RO/CCR7/CD25/CD127/CD95/CD27, CD4+ regulatory, stem cell-like memory, naive and central memory cells were sorted. V was pared by 4 bases and J by 2 bases, with 12 bases between. This CDR3 is 14 amino acids long. Per germline, CDR1 SQVTM and CDR2 ANQGSEA. Since all of the isolated RNA was reverse transcribed, expressed TCRB transcripts were what got sequenced. Clones were sequenced by immunoSEQ multiplex PCR, and TCRdb holds only the in-frame ones, with some missing. The sample carries a few hundred thousand clones, around 9.6% recorded once.

The specimen was central memory CD4+ T cells from blood. The chain uses TRBV29-1 and TRBJ1-5; possible D gene TRBD1, 6 bases. This receptor was identified in a man younger than 40 with type 1 diabetes. The chain's CDR3 is CSVVGGAGNQPQHF. The CDR3 DNA reads as TGCAGCGTTGTGGGGGGGGCTGGCAATCAGCCCCAGCATTTT.